This T cell receptor (beta chain) was recorded in a study of cytomegalovirus exposure and HLA in healthy donors. Study conclusions and caveats: Earlier findings revealed that most TCR beta V segments proved productive either about 87% or about 30% of the time.

This CDR3 contains 13 residues. CDR1 MDHEN and CDR2 SYDVKM come from the germline V gene. The V and J ends lost 7 bases and 8 bases respectively, with 17 bases between them. About this clone: The antigen is undetermined.

A multiplex PCR was run with 60 Vbeta primers and 13 Jbeta primers. This table comes from immunoSEQ multiplex PCR, and its TCRdb copy is limited to in-frame clones, with some not included. The sample carries roughly 190,000 clones, around 74% recorded once. The sequenced sample was PBMCs. The chain couples TRBV28 to TRBJ1-2; D is possibly TRBD1 (6 bases). This receptor was taken from a female donor in good health and CMV-seronegative. CDR3 sequence (DNA): TGTGCCAGCACCAAACAGGGAGCTGGGGGCTACACCTTC. Amino acid sequence: CASTKQGAGGYTF.